The TCR beta chain described here comes from a study of regulatory T cells in long-lasting Graves disease. CDR1 and CDR2 (germline): ENHRY, SYGVKD. Trimming removed 10 bases from V and 7 bases from J; junction bases left unmatched: 6. The length of the CDR3 is 13 residues. Time point meaning: persistent/refractory GD, antithyroid drugs over 5 years with positive TRAb. Following extraction of RNA from PBMCs, that RNA was used to make the TCR library. Assembly of TCR beta libraries relied on iRepertoire HTBI primers together with Arm-PCR of CDR3 regions. One entry per CDR3 protein, called by TCRdb with MiXCR from the multiplex PCR reads. The sample contains under 450,000 distinct CDR3 sequences, roughly 24% of which appear only once.

The TCR was taken from a woman in her thirties or forties with Graves disease. V gene TRBV10-3 combines with J gene TRBJ1-4; 10 bases align to TRBD1. The sequencing here drew on peripheral blood mononuclear cells (PBMCs), taken when the disease was refractory, from a patient treated with antithyroid drugs. As DNA, the CDR3 is TGTGCCACCGCGGGACAGGGGAGTGAAAAACTGTTTTTT. Its protein product is CATAGQGSEKLFF.